What follows is one T cell receptor beta chain and its context. This entry comes from a study of Graves' ophthalmopathy and Graves' hyperthyroidism. Study-wide context: Ahead of any treatment, peripheral blood was obtained at the initial diagnosis.

This CDR3 has 12 residues. Trimming took off 2 bases at V and 10 bases at J, with 11 bases between the two ends. CDR1 and CDR2 from the germline V gene are MNHEY and SVGEGT. RNA transcripts were the template, and TCR beta CDR3 regions were amplified from them. First-round RT-PCR employed HTBI primers, with a second-round multiplex PCR after it. TCRdb passed the multiplex PCR reads through MiXCR, listing each CDR3 protein once. The data show about 200,000 distinct CDR3 sequences, with under 30% seen just once and over 7.5% held by the top ten. With a duration under 3 months, ophthalmopathy in the donors showed moderate-to-severe activity, CAS ≥3 and NOSPECS ≥4.

The TCR comes from a man aged 45-65 years with Graves' ophthalmopathy. The sample consisted of peripheral blood. This chain links TRBV6-2 or TRBV6-3 with TRBJ1-1, with D unclear. The CDR3 DNA reads as TGTGCCAGCAGTTACGTGGGAGTAGGAGCTTTCTTT. Residues: CASSYVGVGAFF.